A selection of T cell receptor beta chains follows, all from one sample in a study of T cell responses to AZD1222 COVID-19 vaccine. Sequenced by immunoSEQ multiplex PCR; TCRdb stores in-frame clones only, minus some. Of fewer than 250,000 clones in the sample, 85% to 95% are singletons; the top ten hold less than 1.5%. The sequences come from peripheral blood, collected on day 0 of AZD1222 vaccination. The receptor source for this set is an adult in good health. Each CDR3 is given with its conserved first and last residue. The order of the fields is clone size, D gene, V gene, J gene, CDR3 protein, CDR3 DNA. A D gene is named only where the DNA matches it firmly. Clone size is stated in some rows and not others, as once, few, many or a class when expanded.

clone_size: .
d_call: .
v_call: TRBV12-3/TRBV12-4
j_call: TRBJ1-4
cdr3_aa: CASSQGTAEKLFF
cdr3_nt: TGTGCCAGCAGCCAGGGGACGGCGGAAAAACTGTTTTTT

clone_size: .
d_call: .
v_call: TRBV18
j_call: TRBJ1-3
cdr3_aa: CASSTTQGPGNTIYF
cdr3_nt: TGTGCCAGCTCAACGACTCAGGGACCTGGAAACACCATATATTTT

clone_size: .
d_call: .
v_call: TRBV5-4
j_call: TRBJ1-4
cdr3_aa: CASSFGQGHNEKLFF
cdr3_nt: TGTGCCAGCAGCTTTGGGCAGGGCCATAATGAAAAACTGTTTTTT

clone_size: .
d_call: TRBD2
v_call: TRBV14
j_call: TRBJ2-1
cdr3_aa: CASSQTGTSTYNEQFF
cdr3_nt: TGTGCCAGCAGCCAAACCGGGACTAGCACGTACAATGAGCAGTTCTTC

clone_size: .
d_call: .
v_call: TRBV24-1
j_call: TRBJ2-3
cdr3_aa: CATSDPPRSGTDTQYF
cdr3_nt: TGTGCCACCAGTGACCCCCCTCGAAGCGGCACAGATACGCAGTATTTT

clone_size: .
d_call: .
v_call: TRBV12-3/TRBV12-4
j_call: TRBJ1-2
cdr3_aa: CASSLRGPYGYTF
cdr3_nt: TGTGCCAGCAGTTTACGAGGGCCCTATGGCTACACCTTC

clone_size: once
d_call: TRBD1
v_call: TRBV6-5
j_call: TRBJ2-7
cdr3_aa: CASRWDRRSSYEQYF
cdr3_nt: TGTGCCAGCAGATGGGACAGGAGGAGCTCCTACGAGCAGTACTTC

clone_size: .
d_call: TRBD2
v_call: TRBV28
j_call: TRBJ2-5
cdr3_aa: CASSSPGTSGRETQYF
cdr3_nt: TGTGCCAGCAGTAGCCCCGGGACTAGCGGACGGGAGACCCAGTACTTC

clone_size: .
d_call: .
v_call: TRBV24-1
j_call: TRBJ2-2
cdr3_aa: CATSAGSGYTGELFF
cdr3_nt: TGTGCCACCAGTGCGGGCAGCGGCTACACCGGGGAGCTGTTTTTT

clone_size: .
d_call: TRBD1
v_call: TRBV9
j_call: TRBJ2-7
cdr3_aa: CASSAGGNSYEQYF
cdr3_nt: TGTGCCAGCAGCGCAGGGGGAAATTCCTACGAGCAGTACTTC

clone_size: .
d_call: TRBD2
v_call: TRBV7-8
j_call: TRBJ2-3
cdr3_aa: CASTRLAGAGDTQYF
cdr3_nt: TGTGCCAGCACCAGACTAGCGGGGGCAGGAGATACGCAGTATTTT

clone_size: .
d_call: .
v_call: TRBV6-5
j_call: TRBJ2-5
cdr3_aa: CASSPGQSQETQYF
cdr3_nt: TGTGCCAGCAGCCCGGGACAAAGCCAAGAGACCCAGTACTTC

clone_size: .
d_call: .
v_call: TRBV27
j_call: TRBJ1-4
cdr3_aa: CASRASNEKLFF
cdr3_nt: TGTGCCAGCCGGGCCTCTAATGAAAAACTGTTTTTT

clone_size: .
d_call: .
v_call: TRBV12-5
j_call: TRBJ2-7
cdr3_aa: CASAGTLTYEQYF
cdr3_nt: TGTGCTAGTGCGGGGACACTGACCTACGAGCAGTACTTC

clone_size: .
d_call: TRBD1
v_call: TRBV14
j_call: TRBJ2-3
cdr3_aa: CASSQPSGTGGVDTQYF
cdr3_nt: TGTGCCAGCAGCCAACCATCGGGGACAGGGGGCGTAGATACGCAGTATTTT

clone_size: few
d_call: TRBD1
v_call: TRBV6-5
j_call: TRBJ2-3
cdr3_aa: CASRDRGRTDTQYF
cdr3_nt: TGTGCCAGCAGGGACAGGGGGCGCACAGATACGCAGTATTTT

clone_size: few
d_call: .
v_call: TRBV13
j_call: TRBJ1-1
cdr3_aa: CATHPKGFSTEAFF
cdr3_nt: TGTGCCACCCATCCCAAGGGCTTTTCCACTGAAGCTTTCTTT

clone_size: .
d_call: .
v_call: TRBV6-6
j_call: TRBJ1-2
cdr3_aa: CASSYTNYGYTF
cdr3_nt: TGTGCCAGCAGTTACACAAACTATGGCTACACCTTC

clone_size: .
d_call: TRBD1
v_call: TRBV3-1/TRBV3-2
j_call: TRBJ1-2
cdr3_aa: CASSQATRTGGGYTF
cdr3_nt: TGTGCCAGCAGCCAAGCTACTCGGACAGGGGGAGGCTACACCTTC

clone_size: once
d_call: TRBD1
v_call: TRBV7-2
j_call: TRBJ2-3
cdr3_aa: CASSKGQTARFGTDTQYF
cdr3_nt: TGTGCCAGCAGCAAGGGACAGACAGCAAGATTCGGCACAGATACGCAGTATTTT

clone_size: .
d_call: TRBD1
v_call: TRBV29-1
j_call: TRBJ1-4
cdr3_aa: CSAGDSTTNEKLFF
cdr3_nt: TGCAGCGCGGGGGACAGCACAACTAATGAAAAACTGTTTTTT

clone_size: .
d_call: TRBD1
v_call: TRBV7-9
j_call: TRBJ1-2
cdr3_aa: CASSLAGQGFGYTF
cdr3_nt: TGTGCCAGCAGCTTAGCGGGACAGGGATTTGGCTACACCTTC

clone_size: .
d_call: TRBD2
v_call: TRBV4-2
j_call: TRBJ2-1
cdr3_aa: CASSPGLAGEPSYNEQFF
cdr3_nt: TGTGCCAGCAGCCCGGGGCTAGCGGGGGAGCCTTCCTACAATGAGCAGTTCTTC

clone_size: once
d_call: .
v_call: TRBV6-5
j_call: TRBJ1-2
cdr3_aa: CASSFLRETNYGYTF
cdr3_nt: TGTGCCAGCAGTTTTCTGAGAGAGACTAACTATGGCTACACCTTC

clone_size: once
d_call: .
v_call: TRBV29-1
j_call: TRBJ1-1
cdr3_aa: CSVSGWVTEAFF
cdr3_nt: TGCAGCGTTTCGGGGTGGGTCACTGAAGCTTTCTTT

clone_size: .
d_call: TRBD2
v_call: TRBV5-1
j_call: TRBJ2-5
cdr3_aa: CASSFQAGGPSSETQYF
cdr3_nt: TGCGCCAGCAGCTTTCAAGCGGGGGGGCCTAGTTCGGAGACCCAGTACTTC

clone_size: .
d_call: .
v_call: TRBV7-9
j_call: TRBJ1-3
cdr3_aa: CASSSRGISGNTIYF
cdr3_nt: TGTGCCAGCAGCTCCCGGGGGATCTCTGGAAACACCATATATTTT

clone_size: .
d_call: TRBD1
v_call: TRBV27
j_call: TRBJ2-3
cdr3_aa: CASSLRGQGESDTQYF
cdr3_nt: TGTGCCAGCAGTTTACGGGGACAGGGGGAATCCGATACGCAGTATTTT

clone_size: .
d_call: .
v_call: TRBV6-5
j_call: TRBJ1-2
cdr3_aa: CASFDGIGGYTF
cdr3_nt: TGTGCCAGCTTCGACGGTATTGGCGGCTACACCTTC

clone_size: .
d_call: .
v_call: TRBV7-9
j_call: TRBJ1-3
cdr3_aa: CASSLDRDSGNTIYF
cdr3_nt: TGTGCCAGCAGCTTAGACAGGGACTCTGGAAACACCATATATTTT

clone_size: .
d_call: TRBD1
v_call: TRBV2
j_call: TRBJ1-2
cdr3_aa: CASARGGGVGYTF
cdr3_nt: TGTGCCAGCGCTCGAGGAGGGGGCGTCGGCTACACCTTC

clone_size: .
d_call: .
v_call: TRBV2
j_call: TRBJ1-5
cdr3_aa: CASSDEGVSNQPQHF
cdr3_nt: TGTGCCAGCAGTGATGAAGGGGTTAGCAATCAGCCCCAGCATTTT

clone_size: .
d_call: .
v_call: TRBV27
j_call: TRBJ1-2
cdr3_aa: CASSRDIHYGYTF
cdr3_nt: TGTGCCAGCAGTAGGGACATTCACTATGGCTACACCTTC

clone_size: .
d_call: TRBD1
v_call: TRBV5-4
j_call: TRBJ2-7
cdr3_aa: CASSSGQARLEQYF
cdr3_nt: TGTGCCAGCAGCTCGGGACAGGCCCGCTTGGAGCAGTACTTC

clone_size: .
d_call: .
v_call: TRBV7-3
j_call: TRBJ2-1
cdr3_aa: CASSPTPGNEQFF
cdr3_nt: TGTGCCAGCAGCCCGACCCCCGGCAATGAGCAGTTCTTC

clone_size: .
d_call: .
v_call: TRBV5-1
j_call: TRBJ2-3
cdr3_aa: CASSVRGRDTQYF
cdr3_nt: TGCGCCAGCAGCGTCAGGGGAAGAGATACGCAGTATTTT

clone_size: once
d_call: .
v_call: TRBV9
j_call: TRBJ2-3
cdr3_aa: CASSRSTPSKGGTDTQYF
cdr3_nt: TGTGCCAGCAGCCGCTCTACCCCTAGCAAAGGGGGCACAGATACGCAGTATTTT

clone_size: .
d_call: .
v_call: TRBV19
j_call: TRBJ1-5
cdr3_aa: CASSIDWGANQPQHF
cdr3_nt: TGTGCCAGTAGTATAGATTGGGGGGCCAATCAGCCCCAGCATTTT